Listed below are T cell receptor beta chains from one sample, sequenced in a study of OX40 agonist ivuxolimab in advanced cancers. Only in-frame clones appear in the TCRdb table, and some are missing; sequencing was by immunoSEQ multiplex PCR. The profile shows roughly 92,000 clones, 70% to 90% of them singletons. The specimen was CD4+ or CD8+ T cells sorted from blood, collected in a trial of the OX40 agonist ivuxolimab. Receptors originate from an adult with an advanced solid tumor such as melanoma, head and neck, liver or kidney cancer. CDR3s include the opening cysteine and the closing phenylalanine or tryptophan. The D gene is left open where the match is weak. The size of a clone is reported for some rows only, either as once, few or many, or as a class for expanded clones.

cdr3_length,v_call,d_call,j_call,clone_size,cdr3_nt,cdr3_aa
17,TRBV7-9,NA,TRBJ2-1,NA,TGTGCCAGCAGCTTATACCGCTCACTCCCCGGGGCGAATGAGCAGTTCTTC,CASSLYRSLPGANEQFF
17,TRBV2,TRBD1,TRBJ2-1,NA,TGTGCCAGCATCCTTCTACCAGGGGGCGCGATGATTAATGAGCAGTTCTTC,CASILLPGGAMINEQFF
12,TRBV10-1,NA,TRBJ1-2,NA,TGCGCCAGCAGCCACTGCTACTATGGCTACACCTTC,CASSHCYYGYTF
15,TRBV9,TRBD2,TRBJ2-1,NA,TGTGCCAGCAGCGTGCTAGCGGGGACGTACAATGAGCAGTTCTTC,CASSVLAGTYNEQFF
15,TRBV19,NA,TRBJ1-1,NA,TGTGCCAGTAGTATAACCTGGCAAAGTAACACTGAAGCTTTCTTT,CASSITWQSNTEAFF
16,TRBV27,TRBD2,TRBJ2-7,NA,TGTGCCAGCAGTTTAGGGGCTAGCGGGGCTCGCTACGAGCAGTACTTC,CASSLGASGARYEQYF
12,TRBV19,NA,TRBJ2-5,NA,TGTGCCAGTAGTCCGGGGCAAGAGACCCAGTACTTC,CASSPGQETQYF
13,TRBV6-1,NA,TRBJ2-7,NA,TGTGCCAGCGTGCAGGGACTCCCCTACGAGCAGTACTTC,CASVQGLPYEQYF
16,TRBV7-2,TRBD2,TRBJ2-3,NA,TGTGCCAGCAGCTTATCGGGGGCGGGGGGGCAAGATACGCAGTATTTT,CASSLSGAGGQDTQYF
12,TRBV10-1,NA,TRBJ2-1,NA,TGCGCCAGCAGTGCATTTGCGAATGAGCAGTTCTTC,CASSAFANEQFF
12,TRBV7-2,NA,TRBJ1-3,NA,TGTGCCAGCAGCTTTACTGGAAACACCATATATTTT,CASSFTGNTIYF
15,TRBV15,NA,TRBJ2-7,NA,TGTGCCACCAGCAGAGATCTAGCGACTAGCTACGAGCAGTACTTC,CATSRDLATSYEQYF
16,TRBV11-3,NA,TRBJ2-2,once,TGTGCCAGCAGCTTAGATCTGGCAGGGCATGGCGGGGAGCTGTTTTTT,CASSLDLAGHGGELFF
12,TRBV28,NA,TRBJ2-7,NA,TGTGCCAGCAGTTCAGGGCCCGCGGTGCAGTACTTC,CASSSGPAVQYF
15,TRBV19,TRBD1,TRBJ2-1,NA,TGTGCCAGTAGTATAGGAGGGGGCGCGGCCAATGAGCAGTTCTTC,CASSIGGGAANEQFF
15,TRBV19,TRBD1,TRBJ1-2,NA,TGTGCCAGTAGCCCCGGGGCAGGGGGAGACTATGGCTACACCTTC,CASSPGAGGDYGYTF
14,TRBV11-2,TRBD1,TRBJ2-5,NA,TGTGCCAGCAGCCCTGCAGGGGGTAGAGAGACCCAGTACTTC,CASSPAGGRETQYF
14,TRBV6-1,TRBD2,TRBJ2-7,few,TGTGCCAGCAGCCCCCGAGCGGGAGCGGACGAGCAGTACTTC,CASSPRAGADEQYF
15,TRBV19,NA,TRBJ1-5,NA,TGTGCCAGTCAAACGGGCGGGGCTAGCAATCAGCCCCAGCATTTT,CASQTGGASNQPQHF
14,TRBV7-8,NA,TRBJ2-2,NA,TGTGCCAGCAGCCCCCCGGGGCTCGGCGGGGAGCTGTTTTTT,CASSPPGLGGELFF
13,TRBV28,NA,TRBJ2-1,NA,TGTGCCAGCAGTTTGGACATGTTAAGTGAGCAGTTCTTC,CASSLDMLSEQFF
14,TRBV7-2,NA,TRBJ1-1,few,TGTGCCAGCAGCTCGCTGGGGGTGAACACTGAAGCTTTCTTT,CASSSLGVNTEAFF
14,TRBV5-1,TRBD2,TRBJ2-1,NA,TGCGCCAGCAGCTTAACGGGAGGGGGAAATGAGCAGTTCTTC,CASSLTGGGNEQFF
14,TRBV10-3,NA,TRBJ1-2,few,TGTGCCATCAGTGAGGCGGAGTCTAACTATGGCTACACCTTC,CAISEAESNYGYTF
15,TRBV5-1,NA,TRBJ2-3,NA,TGCGCCAGCAGCTTGGGCACGAAGGGCACAGATACGCAGTATTTT,CASSLGTKGTDTQYF
15,TRBV10-3,TRBD1,TRBJ2-1,once,TGTGCCATCAGGGGTTCCACCGGGACAGACAATGAGCAGTTCTTC,CAIRGSTGTDNEQFF
15,TRBV16,TRBD1,TRBJ1-5,NA,TGTGCCAGCAGCCAGCCGACAGGGAGCAATCAGCCCCAGCATTTT,CASSQPTGSNQPQHF
15,TRBV7-3,TRBD1,TRBJ1-1,NA,TGTGCCAGCAGCGCCAGGACAGGGGCGGACACTGAAGCTTTCTTT,CASSARTGADTEAFF
17,TRBV19,NA,TRBJ2-1,NA,TGTGCCAGTAGTATAGGCCTCCCCAGCGGCGCCTACAATGAGCAGTTCTTC,CASSIGLPSGAYNEQFF
14,TRBV6-6,NA,TRBJ1-2,once,TGTGCCAGCAGTCGACTTGGACGGAACTATGGCTACACCTTC,CASSRLGRNYGYTF
15,TRBV6-1,TRBD1,TRBJ1-1,NA,TGTGCCAGCAGTGAATGGGGACAGGCGAACACTGAAGCTTTCTTT,CASSEWGQANTEAFF
16,TRBV14,TRBD2,TRBJ2-5,NA,TGTGCCAGCAGCCAATGGACGGGAGGGATACAAGAGACCCAGTACTTC,CASSQWTGGIQETQYF
13,TRBV5-5,TRBD1,TRBJ1-4,NA,TGTGCCAGCAGCTTCACAGGGGGTGAAAAACTGTTTTTT,CASSFTGGEKLFF
15,TRBV11-3,NA,TRBJ2-3,NA,TGTGCCAGCAGCTTACGGGGCCCAGGGACAGATACGCAGTATTTT,CASSLRGPGTDTQYF
14,TRBV2,NA,TRBJ2-7,NA,TGTGCCAGCAAGGCTTACAGGGACTCCTACGAGCAGTACTTC,CASKAYRDSYEQYF
16,TRBV5-1,NA,TRBJ2-2,NA,TGCGCCAGCAGCCCGTTAGCGGTCGCGAACACCGGGGAGCTGTTTTTT,CASSPLAVANTGELFF
13,TRBV6-1,NA,TRBJ2-2,NA,TGTGCCAGCAATGCGAGGGAGTCCGGGGAGCTGTTTTTT,CASNARESGELFF
16,TRBV11-2,NA,TRBJ1-4,NA,TGTGCCAGCAGCCCCCTGCTGGGTCATGGGAATGAAAAACTGTTTTTT,CASSPLLGHGNEKLFF
18,TRBV29-1,TRBD2,TRBJ2-5,NA,TGCAGCGTTGTCAGTAGGGTACTAGCGGAGGAGAGGGGAGAGACCCAGTACTTC,CSVVSRVLAEERGETQYF